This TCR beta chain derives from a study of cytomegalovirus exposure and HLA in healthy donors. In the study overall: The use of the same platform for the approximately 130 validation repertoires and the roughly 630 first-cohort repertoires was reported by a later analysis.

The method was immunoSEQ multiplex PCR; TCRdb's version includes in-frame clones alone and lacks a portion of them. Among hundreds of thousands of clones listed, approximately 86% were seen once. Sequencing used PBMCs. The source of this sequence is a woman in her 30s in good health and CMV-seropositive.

CDR3 nucleotide sequence: TGTGCCAGCATAGGGACAGGGGGCAATGAGCAGTTCTTC. Translation: CASIGTGGNEQFF. This chain uses TRBV2 with TRBJ2-1; 11 nucleotides line up with TRBD1. CDR3 length: 13 amino acids. Losses at the gene ends were 7 bases for V and 6 bases for J; bases not matched to a gene: 2. The germline V gene has CDR1 SNHLY and CDR2 FYNNEI.